This entry concerns a single TCR beta chain. Its specificity is unknown. The data originate from a study of shared clonotypes between healthy human individuals. Across the whole study: The study used three CD4 naive, three CD4 memory, two CD8 naive and one CD8 memory plate per donor.

Some clones are missing from TCRdb's copy, which holds only in-frame ones; the method was immunoSEQ multiplex PCR. The sample carries some 2,400,000 clones, nearly 97% recorded once. General study findings and limits: The low donor count limited represented genetic and exposure-history diversity.

The CDR3 covers 14 residues. Germline loops: CDR1 MNHEY, CDR2 SVGAGI. The V end lost 6 bases, the J end lost 1 base, and 12 bases lay between the germline ends. This receptor was taken from a young man in good health. Sequencing used naive CD4+ T cells sorted from blood. Subset of the sample: CD45RA+ positively selected. V is TRBV6-5 and J is TRBJ1-1; D perhaps matches TRBD1 (5 bases). For the CDR3, the DNA is TGTGCCAGCAGCCGGGGGTTTGGGAACACTGAAGCTTTCTTT. Amino acid sequence: CASSRGFGNTEAFF.